Listed here are 28 T cell receptor beta chains from one sample, sequenced in a study of blood T cell repertoires in COVID-19. Sequencing was performed with immunoSEQ multiplex PCR; in TCRdb, only in-frame clones are kept and a portion is missing. In the table there are 250,000 to 350,000 clones, 80% to 90% of which are singletons. Material for sequencing was PBMCs or T cells enriched from blood (not recorded which). These receptor sequences come from a woman aged 18 to 35 who had recovered from COVID-19.

The chain links TRBV30 to TRBJ2-7, with D perhaps matching TRBD1 (6 bases). The CDR3 is 11 residues long. V lost 3 bases, J lost 6 bases, and 9 bases lay in between. Germline-derived CDR1 and CDR2 are GTSNPN and SVGIG (reference sequence). The CDR3 loop is CAWRRGGEQYF. The CDR3 DNA is TGTGCCTGGAGGAGAGGGGGCGAGCAGTACTTC.

This clone was observed a single time. The chain carries TRBV5-8 and TRBJ1-4, with 10 bases that match TRBD1. The CDR3 sequence is 16 residues long. Losses at the gene ends were 0 bases for V and 8 bases for J; bases not matched to a gene: 7. In germline, CDR1 is SGHTS, CDR2 YDEGEE. The DNA for the CDR3 is TGTGCCAGCAGCTTGGCGGGGACAGGGGATCGGGAAAAACTGTTTTTT. Translating it yields CASSLAGTGDREKLFF.

The genes are TRBV11-2 and TRBJ1-5, with D perhaps matching TRBD1 (5 bases). Per germline, CDR1 SGHAT and CDR2 FQNNGV. CDR3 length equals 13 residues. Trimming removed 5 bases from V and 4 bases from J, with 9 bases in between. The CDR3 DNA reads TGTGCCAGCAGCCCCGACAGAAATCAGCCCCAGCATTTT. This translates into CASSPDRNQPQHF.

This clone was seen a handful of times. V gene TRBV6-1 combines with J gene TRBJ1-2, with TRBD1 matching over 7 bases. Germline V CDR1 and CDR2: MNHNS, SASEGT. The V and J ends lost 0 bases and 5 bases, in that order; junction bases with no gene match: 6. This CDR3 comprises 15 residues. CDR3 region: CASSEASGGLYGYTF. CDR3 DNA sequence: TGTGCCAGCAGTGAAGCCTCAGGGGGGCTTTATGGCTACACCTTC.

The V call is TRBV4-1, the J call TRBJ1-1; D call uncertain. Germline assignment: CDR1 MGHRA and CDR2 YSYEKL. Trimming cost V 1 base and J 5 bases, with 23 bases left between them. This CDR3 spans 18 amino acids. The CDR3 region is CASSQVVRIRGAETEAFF. Here the CDR3 DNA reads TGCGCCAGCAGCCAAGTCGTGCGGATAAGAGGAGCGGAAACTGAAGCTTTCTTT.

The V and J genes are TRBV11-2 and TRBJ2-7, with 8 bases matching TRBD1. The germline gives CDR1 SGHAT, CDR2 FQNNGV. The CDR3 is 15 amino acids. Unmatched junction bases numbered 13, after V lost 6 bases and J lost 6 bases. CDR3 in DNA: TGTGCCAGCAGAAAACCCGGACAGGGATCTAGCGAGCAGTACTTC. As protein: CASRKPGQGSSEQYF.

The chain recombines TRBV15 with TRBJ2-1; possible D gene TRBD1, 7 bases. CDR3 length: 21 amino acids. Deletions cut 3 bases from V and 2 bases from J, with 29 bases between. The germline CDR1 and CDR2 sequences are LNHNV and YYDKDF (reference sequence). DNA for the CDR3: TGTGCCACCAGCAGTGGCCAGGGGGGCCTAGCGCACACCCAGACCTACAATGAGCAGTTCTTC. Protein: CATSSGQGGLAHTQTYNEQFF. Looking up the rest from reference TRBV15 and TRBJ2-1 gives the full variable domain: DAMVIQNPRYQVTQFGKPVTLSCSQTLNHNVMYWYQQKSSQAPKLLFHYYDKDFNNEADTPDNFQSRRPNTSFCFLDIRSPGLGDTAMYLCATSSGQGGLAHTQTYNEQFFGPGTRLTVL.

The CDR3 sequence: CASSQDEGAWTEAFF. The CDR3 DNA sequence: TGCGCCAGCAGCCAAGATGAGGGGGCCTGGACTGAAGCTTTCTTT. The V gene is TRBV4-1, the J gene TRBJ1-1; 7 nucleotides agree with TRBD1. This CDR3 region has 15 residues. Germline CDR1 and CDR2: MGHRA and YSYEKL. Trimming removed 0 bases from V and 5 bases from J; junction bases left unmatched: 6.

This clone was recorded a few times. A much larger clone lies one base from this, so it may be a read error. V gene TRBV5-4 combines with J gene TRBJ1-1; 8 bases map to TRBD1. This CDR3 contains 13 residues. Trimming at V came to 1 base and at J to 4 bases, leaving 0 bases not matched to a gene. Germline-derived CDR1 and CDR2 are SGHNT and YYREEE (reference sequence). The CDR3 is CASSLTGGTEAFF. CDR3 in DNA: TGTGCCAGCAGCTTGACAGGGGGCACTGAAGCTTTCTTT.

V is TRBV28 and J is TRBJ2-7; 10 positions match TRBD2. CDR1 and CDR2 (germline): MDHEN, SYDVKM. CDR3 size: 12 residues. Losses at the gene ends were 5 bases for V and 10 bases for J; bases not matched to a gene: 5. CDR3 DNA sequence: TGTGCCAGCAGTCCTCTAGCGGGAGTACAGTACTTC. Protein product: CASSPLAGVQYF.

V gene TRBV10-1 combines with J gene TRBJ1-6; no reliable D call. The length of the CDR3 is 13 residues. Looked up from germline, CDR1 is WNHNN and CDR2 is SYGVQD (reference sequence). V was pared by 4 bases and J by 8 bases, with 9 bases between. CDR3 sequence: CASSVATDSPLHF. The DNA for the CDR3 is TGCGCCAGCAGTGTCGCGACTGATTCACCCCTCCACTTT.

The chain carries TRBV5-1 and TRBJ1-1; unclear D gene. Germline V gives CDR1 SGHRS, CDR2 YFSETQ. The length of the CDR3 is 14 residues. Trimming removed 2 bases from V and 4 bases from J, with 12 bases in between. The CDR3 sequence is CASSFMREGTEAFF. CDR3 DNA: TGCGCCAGCAGCTTCATGAGGGAGGGCACTGAAGCTTTCTTT.

The chain combines TRBV5-1 with TRBJ1-1; possibly TRBD1 for D (5 bases). This CDR3 is built from 15 residues. CDR1 is SGHRS and CDR2 is YFSETQ in the germline V gene. Trimming removed 4 bases from V and 3 bases from J, with 16 bases in between. CDR3 sequence reads: CASSGMGRGDTEAFF. The CDR3 coding sequence is TGCGCCAGCAGCGGGATGGGGCGCGGGGACACTGAAGCTTTCTTT.

The sample holds a few counts of this clone. The CDR3 coding sequence is TGTGCCAGCAGTAAGAATAGGGGGCAGCGCGAGCAGTACTTC. Encoded protein: CASSKNRGQREQYF. The chain uses TRBV28 and TRBJ2-7; 7 bases agree with TRBD1. From germline, CDR1 is MDHEN and CDR2 SYDVKM. Losses at the gene ends were 5 bases for V and 6 bases for J; bases not matched to a gene: 10. CDR3 length: 14 amino acids. The full variable domain, with the rest looked up from reference TRBV28 and TRBJ2-7, is DVKVTQSSRYLVKRTGEKVFLECVQDMDHENMFWYRQDPGLGLRLIYFSYDVKMKEKGDIPEGYSVSREKKERFSLILESASTNQTSMYLCASSKNRGQREQYFGPGTRLTVT.

This clone was detected only once. V and J are TRBV7-8 and TRBJ1-4; 9 bases are shared with TRBD1. This CDR3 has 14 amino acids. V trimming: 5 bases; J trimming: 7 bases; junction bases outside the gene matches: 5. Per the germline V gene, CDR1 is SGHVS and CDR2 is FQNEAQ. The CDR3 loop is CASSPTGGVEKLFF. For the CDR3, the DNA is TGTGCCAGCAGCCCGACAGGGGGAGTTGAAAAACTGTTTTTT.

V and J are TRBV19 and TRBJ2-6; no clear D. CDR1 and CDR2 from the germline V gene are LNHDA and SQIVND (reference sequence). Trimming removed 6 bases at V and 5 bases at J, with 5 bases between. CDR3 length: 12 amino acids. CDR3 nucleotides: TGTGCCAGTAGCCCCAGGGCCAACGTCCTGACTTTC. Translating it yields CASSPRANVLTF.

The CDR3 DNA reads as TGTGCCAGCAGCTTATACCAGGGGCCCTCCTACGAGCAGTACTTC. This codes for CASSLYQGPSYEQYF. The V call is TRBV7-8, the J call TRBJ2-7; maybe TRBD1 (6 bases). Germline V gene sequence: CDR1 SGHVS, CDR2 FQNEAQ. V gave up 2 bases and J gave up 0 bases, with 11 bases separating them. The CDR3 sequence is 15 residues long.

CDR3 in DNA: TGTGCCAGCAGCGCGGGGGCCAAAAACATTCAGTACTTC. It specifies CASSAGAKNIQYF. The V gene is TRBV9, the J gene TRBJ2-4, with TRBD2 as a possible D gene (5 bases). Trimming shortened V by 3 bases and J by 1 base, and 5 bases separated the two germline ends. CDR1 and CDR2 (germline): SGDLS, YYNGEE. This CDR3 comprises 13 residues.

This clone was seen only a few times. The gene calls are TRBV7-2 and TRBJ2-7; 12 bases are shared with TRBD2. Germline-derived CDR1 and CDR2 are SGHTA and FQGNSA. With V trimmed by 5 bases and J by 7 bases, 9 bases remained unmatched. The CDR3 covers 15 residues. CDR3 residues: CASSVETSGGREQYF. As DNA, the CDR3 is TGTGCCAGCAGCGTAGAGACTAGCGGGGGTAGGGAGCAGTACTTC.

V usage is TRBV7-9 and J usage is TRBJ2-1; weak D call: TRBD2 (6 bases). The CDR3 spans 15 residues. The V end was cut by 5 bases, the J end by 9 bases, with 20 bases between. Germline CDR1 SEHNR, CDR2 FQNEAQ (reference sequence). This CDR3 is CASSRGAGRAGEQFF. The CDR3 nucleotides read TGTGCCAGCAGCCGGGGCGCGGGGAGAGCGGGTGAGCAGTTCTTC. Complete variable domain (other parts from reference TRBV7-9 and TRBJ2-1): DTGVSQNPRHKITKRGQNVTFRCDPISEHNRLYWYRQTLGQGPEFLTYFQNEAQLEKSRLLSDRFSAERPKGSFSTLEIQRTEQGDSAMYLCASSRGAGRAGEQFFGPGTRLTVL.

This chain uses TRBV19 with TRBJ2-3; tentative D call: TRBD1 (6 bases). The V end lost 3 bases, the J end lost 0 bases, and 13 bases lay between the germline ends. Per the germline V gene, CDR1 is LNHDA and CDR2 is SQIVND (reference sequence). This CDR3 region has 16 residues. CDR3 region: CASSIGGTPSTDTQYF. The CDR3 DNA sequence: TGTGCCAGTAGTATTGGGGGCACCCCTAGCACAGATACGCAGTATTTT.

This chain uses TRBV9 with TRBJ2-7; 8 bases are a match to TRBD2. V was clipped by 4 bases and J by 5 bases; unmatched bases: 14. CDR1 is SGDLS, CDR2 YYNGEE, per germline. This CDR3 is 16 amino acids long. The CDR3 DNA reads as TGTGCCAGCAGCACAATCCCCGGGACTAGTGACGACGAGCAGTACTTC. It translates to CASSTIPGTSDDEQYF.

V gene TRBV20-1 combines with J gene TRBJ2-7, with 7 bases fitting TRBD2. In germline, CDR1 is DFQATT, CDR2 SNEGSKA (reference sequence). This CDR3 spans 16 amino acids. V gave up 3 bases and J gave up 2 bases; unmatched junction bases: 13. CDR3 sequence (DNA): TGCAGTGCTAGTAAGGCCCCGGGAGGCCTAACCTACGAGCAGTACTTC. It codes for CSASKAPGGLTYEQYF.

The chain is built from TRBV3-1 (or the pseudogene TRBV3-2) and TRBJ1-6; D not resolved. Germline CDR1 is LGHDT and CDR2 is YNNKEL (reference sequence). This CDR3 contains 15 residues. With 0 bases removed from V and 4 bases from J, the gap between germline ends came to 7 bases. The CDR3 DNA is TGTGCCAGCAGCCAAGAAAGAGATTATAATTCACCCCTCCACTTT. Translating gives CASSQERDYNSPLHF.

The V and J genes are TRBV9 and TRBJ2-7, with 12 nucleotides matching TRBD2. V dropped 3 bases and J dropped 6; count of bases not matched to a gene: 7. The CDR3 is 15 amino acids. CDR1 is SGDLS and CDR2 is YYNGEE in the germline V gene. Written as DNA, the CDR3 is TGTGCCAGCAGCGCTAGCGGGGGGGTGAGGGGCGAGCAGTACTTC. Protein: CASSASGGVRGEQYF.

J is TRBJ2-2 and V is TRBV5-5, with a tentative D call TRBD1 (5 bases). Germline assignment: CDR1 SGHKS and CDR2 YYEKEE (reference sequence). The CDR3 consists of 17 residues. Trimming shortened V by 7 bases and J by 5 bases, and 24 bases separated the two germline ends. This chain's CDR3 is CASLSSVGQGRTGELFF. The CDR3 DNA sequence: TGTGCCAGCCTTTCGTCCGTCGGGCAGGGAAGAACCGGGGAGCTGTTTTTT.

In DNA, the CDR3 is TGCGCCAGCAGCCAAGATGGAACCGGGGGAGGCGAGCAGTTCTTC. This sequence encodes CASSQDGTGGGEQFF. The chain carries TRBV4-1 and TRBJ2-1; a weak D match, TRBD2 (6 bases). This CDR3 comprises 15 residues. V gave up 0 bases and J gave up 10 bases, with 16 bases separating them. Germline CDR1 is MGHRA and CDR2 is YSYEKL.

The chain carries TRBV30 and TRBJ2-2, with 9 bases matching TRBD2. The junction had 5 bases not matched to a gene; V was cut back by 2 bases and J by 4 bases. CDR1 and CDR2 from the germline V gene are GTSNPN and SVGIG (reference sequence). There are 15 residues in the CDR3. CDR3 sequence: CAWSPGTSSTGELFF. In DNA, the CDR3 is TGTGCCTGGAGTCCCGGGACTAGCAGCACCGGGGAGCTGTTTTTT. Full variable domain (outside the CDR3, taken from reference TRBV30 and TRBJ2-2): SQTIHQWPATLVQPVGSPLSLECTVEGTSNPNLYWYRQAAGRGLQLLFYSVGIGQISSEVPQNLSASRPQDRQFILSSKKLLLSDSGFYLCAWSPGTSSTGELFFGEGSRLTVL.